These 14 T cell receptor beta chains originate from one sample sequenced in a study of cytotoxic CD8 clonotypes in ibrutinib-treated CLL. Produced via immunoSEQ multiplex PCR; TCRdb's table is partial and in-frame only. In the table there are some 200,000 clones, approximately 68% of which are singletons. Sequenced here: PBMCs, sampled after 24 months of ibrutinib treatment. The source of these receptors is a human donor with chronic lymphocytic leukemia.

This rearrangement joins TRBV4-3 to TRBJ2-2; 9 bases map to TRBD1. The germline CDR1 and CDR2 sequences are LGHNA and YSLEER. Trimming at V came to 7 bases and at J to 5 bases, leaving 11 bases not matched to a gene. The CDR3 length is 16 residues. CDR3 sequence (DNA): TGCGCCAGCACGCCCGGTCCACAGGGGGCGACCGGGGAGCTGTTTTTT. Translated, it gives CASTPGPQGATGELFF.

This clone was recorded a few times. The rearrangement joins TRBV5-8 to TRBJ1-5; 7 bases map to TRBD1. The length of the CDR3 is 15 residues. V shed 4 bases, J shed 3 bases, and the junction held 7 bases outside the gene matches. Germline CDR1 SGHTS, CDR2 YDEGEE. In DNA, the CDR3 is TGTGCCAGCAGCCTCGGGACAGCTCCCAATCAGCCCCAGCATTTT. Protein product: CASSLGTAPNQPQHF.

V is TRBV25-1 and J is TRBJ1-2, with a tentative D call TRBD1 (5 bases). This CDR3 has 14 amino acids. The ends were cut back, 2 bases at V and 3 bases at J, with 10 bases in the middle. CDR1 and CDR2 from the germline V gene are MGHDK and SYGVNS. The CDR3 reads CASSETGRDYGYTF. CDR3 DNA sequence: TGTGCCAGCAGTGAAACGGGCAGGGACTATGGCTACACCTTC.

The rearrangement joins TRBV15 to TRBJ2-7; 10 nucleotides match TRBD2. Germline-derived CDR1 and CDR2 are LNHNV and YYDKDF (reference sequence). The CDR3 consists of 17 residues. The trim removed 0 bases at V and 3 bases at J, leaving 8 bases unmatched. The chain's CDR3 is CATSRDARTSGNYEQYF. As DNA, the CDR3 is TGTGCCACCAGCAGAGATGCCCGGACTAGCGGTAACTACGAGCAGTACTTC.

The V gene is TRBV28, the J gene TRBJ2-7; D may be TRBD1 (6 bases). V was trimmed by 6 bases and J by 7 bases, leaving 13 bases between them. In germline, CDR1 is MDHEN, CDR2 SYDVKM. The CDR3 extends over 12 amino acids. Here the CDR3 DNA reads TGTGCCAGCAGCTGGACAGTGAGGGAGCAGTACTTC. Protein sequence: CASSWTVREQYF.

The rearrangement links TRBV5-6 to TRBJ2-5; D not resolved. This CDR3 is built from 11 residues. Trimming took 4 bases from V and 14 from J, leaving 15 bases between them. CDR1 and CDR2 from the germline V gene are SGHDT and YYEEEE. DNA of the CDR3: TGTGCCAGCAGCCAAGGACGGGCTCCCTACTTC. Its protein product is CASSQGRAPYF.

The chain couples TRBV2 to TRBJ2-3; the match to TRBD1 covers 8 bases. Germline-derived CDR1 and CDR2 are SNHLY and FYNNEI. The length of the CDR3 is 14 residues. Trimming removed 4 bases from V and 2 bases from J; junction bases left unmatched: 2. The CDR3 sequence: CASSAQGATDTQYF. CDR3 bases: TGTGCCAGCAGTGCTCAGGGGGCCACAGATACGCAGTATTTT.

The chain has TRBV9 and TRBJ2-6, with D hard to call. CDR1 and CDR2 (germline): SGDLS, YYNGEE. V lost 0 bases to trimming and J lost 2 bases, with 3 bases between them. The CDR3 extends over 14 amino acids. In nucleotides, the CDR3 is TGTGCCAGCAGCGTAGTCGCTGGGGCCAACGTCCTGACTTTC. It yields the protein CASSVVAGANVLTF.

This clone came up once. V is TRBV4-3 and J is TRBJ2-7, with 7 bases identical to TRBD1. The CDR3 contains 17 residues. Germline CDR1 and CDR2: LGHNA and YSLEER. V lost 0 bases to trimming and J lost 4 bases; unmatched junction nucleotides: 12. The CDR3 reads CASSQDIQGTVMYEQYF. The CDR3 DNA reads TGCGCCAGCAGCCAAGATATACAGGGGACAGTGATGTACGAGCAGTACTTC.

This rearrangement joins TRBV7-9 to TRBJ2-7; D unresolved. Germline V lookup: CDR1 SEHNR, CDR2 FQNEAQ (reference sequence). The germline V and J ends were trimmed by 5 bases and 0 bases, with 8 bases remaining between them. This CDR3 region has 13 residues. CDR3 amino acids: CASSRSVSYEQYF. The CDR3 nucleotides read TGTGCCAGCAGCCGGTCTGTCTCCTACGAGCAGTACTTC.

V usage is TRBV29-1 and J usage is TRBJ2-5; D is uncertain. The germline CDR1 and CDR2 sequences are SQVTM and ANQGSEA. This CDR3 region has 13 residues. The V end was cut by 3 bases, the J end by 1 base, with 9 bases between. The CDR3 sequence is CSVDPGSQETQYF. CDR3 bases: TGCAGCGTTGACCCGGGCAGCCAAGAGACCCAGTACTTC.

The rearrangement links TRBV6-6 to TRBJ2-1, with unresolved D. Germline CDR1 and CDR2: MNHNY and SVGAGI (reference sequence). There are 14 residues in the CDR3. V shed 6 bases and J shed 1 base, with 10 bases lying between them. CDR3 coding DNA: TGTGCCAGCAGCCCCCGAGTTTCCTACAATGAGCAGTTCTTC. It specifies CASSPRVSYNEQFF.

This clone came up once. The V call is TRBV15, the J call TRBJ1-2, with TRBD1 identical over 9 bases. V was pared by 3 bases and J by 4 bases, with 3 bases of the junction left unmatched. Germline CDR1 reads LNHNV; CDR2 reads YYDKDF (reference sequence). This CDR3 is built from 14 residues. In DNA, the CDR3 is TGTGCCACCAGCAGCCGACAGGGGGGCTATGGCTACACCTTC. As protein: CATSSRQGGYGYTF.

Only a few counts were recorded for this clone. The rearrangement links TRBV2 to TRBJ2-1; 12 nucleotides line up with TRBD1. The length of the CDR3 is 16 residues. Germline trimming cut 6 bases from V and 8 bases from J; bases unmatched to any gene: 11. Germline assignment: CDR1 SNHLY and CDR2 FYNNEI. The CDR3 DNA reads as TGTGCCAGCAGGCAGAGAACCGGGACAGGGGGCCATGAGCAGTTCTTC. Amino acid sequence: CASRQRTGTGGHEQFF.